This T cell receptor beta chain derives from a study of OX40 agonist ivuxolimab in advanced cancers. On the study more broadly: People in dose escalation had one of these cancers: hepatocellular carcinoma, melanoma, renal cell or head and neck cancer.

TCRdb's table, derived via immunoSEQ multiplex PCR, lists solely in-frame clones and lacks some. The sample holds tens of thousands of clones; almost 90% are singletons and the top ten take less than 3%. General study points: The antigens recognized by the expanded peripheral T cells, that is their antigen specificity, were not determined. More expanded clones were seen, on average, in CD8+ T cells than in CD4+. Among the least clonally expanded were partial responders at 0.1-3.0 mg/kg.

Concerning this clone: Its antigen is not known.

The sequence was collected from an adult with an advanced solid tumor such as melanoma, head and neck, liver or kidney cancer. Sequencing was performed on CD4+ or CD8+ T cells sorted from blood, taken in a trial of the OX40 agonist ivuxolimab.

Here the CDR3 reads CASSLGTTAEAFF. Written as DNA, the CDR3 is TGTGCCAGCAGCTTAGGTACAACAGCTGAAGCTTTCTTT. J is TRBJ1-1 and V is TRBV7-9; no definite D call. Per the germline V gene, CDR1 is SEHNR and CDR2 is FQNEAQ (reference sequence). The CDR3 extends over 13 amino acids. The ends were cut back, 1 base at V and 6 bases at J, with 9 bases in the middle.